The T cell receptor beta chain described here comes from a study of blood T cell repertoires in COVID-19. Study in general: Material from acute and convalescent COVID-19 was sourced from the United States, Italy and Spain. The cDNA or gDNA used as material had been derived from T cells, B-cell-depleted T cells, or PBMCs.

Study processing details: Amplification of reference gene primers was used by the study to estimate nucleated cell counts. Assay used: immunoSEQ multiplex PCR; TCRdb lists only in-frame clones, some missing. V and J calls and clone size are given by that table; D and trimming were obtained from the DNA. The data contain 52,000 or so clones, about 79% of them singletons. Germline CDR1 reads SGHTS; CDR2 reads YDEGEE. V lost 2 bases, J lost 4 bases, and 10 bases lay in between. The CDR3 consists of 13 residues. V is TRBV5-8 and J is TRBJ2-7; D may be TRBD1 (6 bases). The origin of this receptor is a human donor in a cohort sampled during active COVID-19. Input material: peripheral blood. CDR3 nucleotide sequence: TGTGCCAGCAGCTTCACAGGGTTATACGAGCAGTACTTC. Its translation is CASSFTGLYEQYF.